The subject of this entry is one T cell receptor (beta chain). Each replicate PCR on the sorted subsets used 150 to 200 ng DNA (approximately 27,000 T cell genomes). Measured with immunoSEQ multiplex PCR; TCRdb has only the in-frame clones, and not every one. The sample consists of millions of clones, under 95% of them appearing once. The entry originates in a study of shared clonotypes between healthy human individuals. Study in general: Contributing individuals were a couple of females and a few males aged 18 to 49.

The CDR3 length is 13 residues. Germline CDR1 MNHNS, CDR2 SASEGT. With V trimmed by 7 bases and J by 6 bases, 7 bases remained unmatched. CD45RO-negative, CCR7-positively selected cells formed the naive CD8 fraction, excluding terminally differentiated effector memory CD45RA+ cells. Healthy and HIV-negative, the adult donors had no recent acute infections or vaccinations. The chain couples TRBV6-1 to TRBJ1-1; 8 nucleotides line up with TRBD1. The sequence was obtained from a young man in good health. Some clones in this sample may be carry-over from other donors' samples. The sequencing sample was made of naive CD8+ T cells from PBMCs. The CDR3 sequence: CASTLDRVSEAFF. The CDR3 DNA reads TGTGCCAGCACCCTGGACAGGGTATCTGAAGCTTTCTTT.